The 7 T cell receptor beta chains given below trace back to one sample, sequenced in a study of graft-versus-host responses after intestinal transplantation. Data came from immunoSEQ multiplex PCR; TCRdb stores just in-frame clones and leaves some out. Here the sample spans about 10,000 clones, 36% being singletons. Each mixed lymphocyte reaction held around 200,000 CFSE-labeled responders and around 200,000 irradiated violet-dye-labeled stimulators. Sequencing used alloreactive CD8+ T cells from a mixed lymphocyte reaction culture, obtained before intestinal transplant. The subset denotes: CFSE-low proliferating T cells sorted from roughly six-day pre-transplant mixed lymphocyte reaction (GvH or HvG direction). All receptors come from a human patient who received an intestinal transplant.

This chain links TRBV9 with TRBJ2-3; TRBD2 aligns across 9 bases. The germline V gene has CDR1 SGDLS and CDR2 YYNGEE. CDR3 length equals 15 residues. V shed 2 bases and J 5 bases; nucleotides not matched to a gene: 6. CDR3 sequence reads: CASSVAGGPIDTQYF. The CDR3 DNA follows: TGTGCCAGCAGCGTTGCGGGAGGGCCGATAGATACGCAGTATTTT.

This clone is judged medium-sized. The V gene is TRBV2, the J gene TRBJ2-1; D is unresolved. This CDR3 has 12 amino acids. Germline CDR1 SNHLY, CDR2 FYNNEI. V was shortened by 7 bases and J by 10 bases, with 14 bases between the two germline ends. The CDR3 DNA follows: TGTGCCAGCACTCCGTCGGTCCTGGAGCAGTTCTTC. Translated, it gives CASTPSVLEQFF.

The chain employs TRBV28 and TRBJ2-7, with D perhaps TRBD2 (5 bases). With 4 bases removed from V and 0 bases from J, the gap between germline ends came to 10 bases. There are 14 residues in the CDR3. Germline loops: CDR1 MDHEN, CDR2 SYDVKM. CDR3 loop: CASSSGGSSYEQYF. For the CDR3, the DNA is TGTGCCAGCAGTTCAGGAGGTAGCTCCTACGAGCAGTACTTC.

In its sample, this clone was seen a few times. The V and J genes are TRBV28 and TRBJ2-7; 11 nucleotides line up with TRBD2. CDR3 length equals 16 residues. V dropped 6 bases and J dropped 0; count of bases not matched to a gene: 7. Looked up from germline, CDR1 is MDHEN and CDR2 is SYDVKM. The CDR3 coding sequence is TGTGCCAGCAGAAAAACTAGCGGGAGCGCCTCCTACGAGCAGTACTTC. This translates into CASRKTSGSASYEQYF.

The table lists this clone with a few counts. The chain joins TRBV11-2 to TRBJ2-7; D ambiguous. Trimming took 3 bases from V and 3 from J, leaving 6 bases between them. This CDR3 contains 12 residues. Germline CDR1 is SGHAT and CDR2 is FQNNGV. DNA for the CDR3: TGTGCCAGCAGCTTCCTAAACTACGAGCAGTACTTC. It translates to CASSFLNYEQYF.

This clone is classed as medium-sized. The CDR3 reads CASRSLLAGDSSYEQYF. The CDR3 region has the DNA TGTGCCAGCAGATCTCTCTTAGCGGGGGATTCCTCCTACGAGCAGTACTTC. The chain recombines TRBV28 with TRBJ2-7, with 9 nucleotides matching TRBD2. This CDR3 has 17 amino acids. Trimming at V came to 6 bases and at J to 0 bases, leaving 12 bases not matched to a gene. The germline V gene encodes CDR1 MDHEN and CDR2 SYDVKM.

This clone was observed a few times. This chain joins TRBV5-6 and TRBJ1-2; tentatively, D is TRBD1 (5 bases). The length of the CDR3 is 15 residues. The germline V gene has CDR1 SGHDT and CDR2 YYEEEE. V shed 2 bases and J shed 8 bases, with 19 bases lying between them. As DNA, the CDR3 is TGTGCCAGCAGCTTAAAGCACCGGCCTGGGGGGGGCTACACCTTC. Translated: CASSLKHRPGGGYTF.